The clone carrying this T cell receptor beta chain was recorded many times. The CDR3 loop spans 16 amino acids. CDR1 and CDR2 from the germline V gene are MNHEY and SMNVEV (reference sequence). V gave up 1 base and J gave up 4 bases, with 14 bases separating them. This record comes from a study of blood T cells in healthy people across ages. Primers used in a second PCR of about 6 to 12 cycles were a sample-barcoded 5' primer and a J-beta primer mix. In TCRdb, the 5' RACE reads were re-called with MiXCR into one record per CDR3 protein. The data hold some 880,000 distinct CDR3 sequences, with about 36% observed a single time.

This receptor was taken from a man between 18 and 35 years old in good health. Sample: blood. V is TRBV27 and J is TRBJ2-1; D perhaps matches TRBD1 (5 bases). CDR3 sequence (DNA): TGTGCCAGCAGTTTATATCCCCAGGGATTATACAATGAGCAGTTCTTC. Residues: CASSLYPQGLYNEQFF.